This TCR beta chain was recovered during a study of T-cell memory formation after mild COVID-19. On the study more broadly: TCR clusters showed largely donor specificity.

This clonotype was observed at least ten times. TCRdb reanalysed the 5' RACE reads using MiXCR and keeps one entry per CDR3 protein. The data contain some 62,000 distinct CDR3 sequences, about 9.4% of them singletons. Germline assignment: CDR1 SGDLS and CDR2 YYNGEE. Between the trimmed V and J ends, which lost 0 bases and 4 bases, there was a span of 12 bases. The CDR3 consists of 15 residues. The V call is TRBV9, the J call TRBJ2-3; D not certain. The origin of this receptor is a man aged 18-30 years who had mild COVID-19 (a few samples of this study predate the infection). Cell type and time point are not known. Sequencing was done on a sample of PBMCs or a T cell subset sorted from them (not recorded which). CDR3 sequence reads: CASSVDPKGSDTQYF. The CDR3 DNA reads as TGTGCCAGCAGCGTAGACCCGAAGGGCTCAGATACGCAGTATTTT. Full variable domain (outside the CDR3, taken from reference TRBV9 and TRBJ2-3): DSGVTQTPKHLITATGQRVTLRCSPRSGDLSVYWYQQSLDQGLQFLIQYYNGEERAKGNILERFSAQQFPDLHSELNLSSLELGDSALYFCASSVDPKGSDTQYFGPGTRLTVL.